These 20 T cell receptor beta chains came from one sample sequenced in a study of cytomegalovirus exposure and HLA in healthy donors (dated by TCRdb to between 2016 and 2019). The library was obtained by the immunoSEQ multiplex PCR assay. The multiplex PCR relied on a mix of 60 forward primers for TCR Vbeta segments and 13 reverse primers for TCR Jbeta segments. TCRdb obtained this table from immuneACCESS and retained in-frame rearrangements with V and J assigned. These tables miss some clones; where compared with another copy, unresolved V genes account for less than half of the shortfall, and the remainder is unexplained. Recorded for this sample are some 150,000 clones; around three quarters of them occurred a single time. Of the sample, about 2.9% falls within the top ten clones. The sequenced sample consisted of PBMCs. Receptors were obtained from a middle-aged man in good health and CMV-seropositive.

The chain links TRBV6-6 to TRBJ2-1; D is uncertain. CDR1 is MNHNY, CDR2 SVGAGI, per germline (reference sequence). There are 11 residues in the CDR3. Trimming took off 6 bases at V and 12 bases at J, with 12 bases between the two ends. This CDR3 is CASSPERWQFF. CDR3 in DNA: TGTGCCAGCAGCCCCGAACGGTGGCAGTTCTTC.

This clone was counted only a few times. V gene TRBV11-2 combines with J gene TRBJ1-1, with a possible D match to TRBD1 (5 bases). From germline, CDR1 is SGHAT and CDR2 FQNNGV. Trimming removed 0 bases at V and 8 bases at J, with 10 bases between. This CDR3 spans 13 amino acids. The CDR3 DNA reads TGTGCCAGCAGCTTAGAGGGGACTTTAGAAGCTTTCTTT. Its translation: CASSLEGTLEAFF.

The chain has TRBV19 and TRBJ1-1, with D unclear. Germline V CDR1 and CDR2: LNHDA, SQIVND (reference sequence). V lost 1 base and J 10 bases, leaving 22 bases between the germline ends. CDR3 length equals 16 residues. CDR3 sequence: CASSIAPAPDGLAAFF. The CDR3 DNA follows: TGTGCCAGTAGTATAGCCCCAGCCCCCGACGGGTTGGCAGCTTTCTTT.

The V and J genes are TRBV2 and TRBJ1-3; TRBD1 aligns across 7 bases. CDR3 length: 14 amino acids. Per the germline V gene, CDR1 is SNHLY and CDR2 is FYNNEI. Trimming cost V 10 bases and J 4 bases; bases outside gene matches: 10. CDR3 loop: CATDLQGYGNTIYF. For the CDR3, the DNA is TGTGCCACCGACCTACAGGGGTACGGAAACACCATATATTTT.

The chain couples TRBV19 to TRBJ1-2; D not resolved. The CDR3 length is 13 residues. Germline lookup yields CDR1 LNHDA and CDR2 SQIVND (reference sequence). Trimming removed 0 bases at V and 4 bases at J, with 6 bases between. The CDR3 DNA reads as TGTGCCAGTAGTATAGACACAGTCTATGGCTACACCTTC. It translates to CASSIDTVYGYTF.

The V call is TRBV21-1, the J call TRBJ2-7; the DNA was not compared with TRBD1, the D call given in the table. TRBV21-1 counts as a pseudogene. This CDR3 is 16 amino acids long. The CDR3 region is CASSKSGTGGSYEQYF. The CDR3, as DNA: TGTGCCAGCAGCAAGTCAGGGACAGGGGGCTCGTACGAGCAGTACTTC.

The rearrangement links TRBV7-3 to TRBJ2-2, with 9 bases lining up with TRBD2. The length of the CDR3 is 17 residues. The J segment lost 0 bases and the V segment lost 5 bases, leaving 7 bases of the junction unmatched. The germline V gene has CDR1 SGHTA and CDR2 FQGTGA. CDR3 sequence: CASSPLAGFANTGELFF. For the CDR3, the DNA is TGTGCCAGCAGCCCTCTAGCGGGATTCGCGAACACCGGGGAGCTGTTTTTT.

The chain combines TRBV11-2 with TRBJ2-5, with D uncertain. The CDR3 totals 11 residues. Per germline, CDR1 SGHAT and CDR2 FQNNGV. The germline V and J ends were trimmed by 3 bases and 5 bases, with 4 bases remaining between them. CDR3 protein: CASSFLETQYF. The CDR3 DNA follows: TGTGCCAGCAGCTTTCTTGAGACCCAGTACTTC.

The chain recombines TRBV19 with TRBJ2-7, with 11 nucleotides matching TRBD2. The germline gives CDR1 LNHDA, CDR2 SQIVND (reference sequence). V was clipped by 5 bases and J by 6 bases; unmatched bases: 9. This CDR3 is built from 15 residues. CDR3 amino acids: CASSPIAGGPPEQYF. CDR3 sequence (DNA): TGTGCCAGTAGTCCCATAGCGGGAGGGCCCCCCGAGCAGTACTTC.

The chain links TRBV18 to TRBJ2-7; TRBD1 aligns across 9 bases. Germline CDR1 is KGHSH and CDR2 is LQKENI. V shed 6 bases and J 5 bases; nucleotides not matched to a gene: 5. The CDR3 is 13 amino acids. CDR3 region: CASSTGGGDEQYF. Here the CDR3 DNA reads TGTGCCAGCTCGACAGGGGGAGGGGACGAGCAGTACTTC.

The CDR3 sequence: CASSEVPGQGGNTIYF. The CDR3 DNA follows: TGTGCCAGCAGTGAGGTTCCGGGACAGGGGGGAAACACCATATATTTT. This chain joins TRBV6-1 and TRBJ1-3; 10 nucleotides align to TRBD1. Looked up from germline, CDR1 is MNHNS and CDR2 is SASEGT. Trimming took 3 bases from V and 4 from J; bases not matched to a gene: 6. The CDR3 totals 16 residues.

Written as DNA, the CDR3 is TGTGCCAGCAGTGGGCCGGGACTAGCGGGAGGTTATGAGCAGTTCTTC. As protein: CASSGPGLAGGYEQFF. The chain couples TRBV28 to TRBJ2-1; 15 bases align to TRBD2. This CDR3 comprises 16 residues. The trim removed 5 bases at V and 8 bases at J, leaving 7 bases unmatched. Germline CDR1 MDHEN, CDR2 SYDVKM.

The chain carries TRBV10-3 and TRBJ2-2, with 8 bases matching TRBD1. CDR3 length equals 18 residues. Germline V CDR1 and CDR2: ENHRY, SYGVKD. With V trimmed by 4 bases and J by 1 base, 11 bases remained unmatched. The chain's CDR3 is CAISGVVTGVWNTGELFF. The DNA of the CDR3 is TGTGCCATCAGTGGAGTTGTGACAGGGGTTTGGAACACCGGGGAGCTGTTTTTT.

About this clone: Its ends do not fully match the called genes, so a read error is possible. Distinct nucleotide sequences in the sample also encode this CDR3. The CDR3 DNA is TGCGCCAGCAGCCGGAAAGCGGGGGGGAACACCGGGGAGCTGTTCTTT. Encoded protein: CASSRKAGGNTGELFF. The chain recombines TRBV4-3 with TRBJ2-2, with 10 bases lining up with TRBD2. The CDR3 is 16 residues long. Germline V gives CDR1 LGHNA, CDR2 YSLEER.

This clone was seen more than once but under ten times. This chain links TRBV27 with TRBJ2-3; no reliable D call. Germline CDR1 and CDR2: MNHEY and SMNVEV (reference sequence). This CDR3 contains 12 residues. Trimming removed 5 bases from V and 6 bases from J, with 9 bases in between. The CDR3 coding sequence is TGTGCCAGCAGTCCCTATTCGGATACGCAGTATTTT. It translates to CASSPYSDTQYF.

The chain has TRBV18 and TRBJ2-6; 8 bases line up with TRBD1. Germline V gives CDR1 KGHSH, CDR2 LQKENI. The J segment lost 9 bases and the V segment lost 6 bases, leaving 13 bases of the junction unmatched. The CDR3 spans 16 residues. Here the CDR3 DNA reads TGTGCCAGCTCCCCCCTTGATCAGGGGGCGGGCAACGTCCTGACTTTC. Amino acids: CASSPLDQGAGNVLTF.

The chain links TRBV7-9 to TRBJ1-3; D is unresolved. The germline V gene encodes CDR1 SEHNR and CDR2 FQNEAQ (reference sequence). CDR3 length: 14 amino acids. V shed 6 bases and J shed 1 base, with 10 bases lying between them. The CDR3 DNA sequence: TGTGCCAGCAGGCCGGGTGTTTCTGGAAACACCATATATTTT. Translation gives CASRPGVSGNTIYF.

The rearrangement uses TRBV9 and TRBJ1-3; no reliable D call. The CDR3 contains 13 residues. Deletions cut 5 bases from V and 8 bases from J, with 14 bases between. CDR1 and CDR2 from the germline V gene are SGDLS and YYNGEE. The chain's CDR3 is CASSREVKDTIYF. The CDR3 DNA follows: TGTGCCAGCAGTCGTGAGGTGAAGGACACCATATATTTT.

This clone was found once. The V call is TRBV7-9, the J call TRBJ1-4, with 9 positions matching TRBD1. The CDR3 has 14 amino acids. V lost 6 bases to trimming and J lost 8 bases; unmatched junction nucleotides: 7. The germline CDR1 and CDR2 sequences are SEHNR and FQNEAQ (reference sequence). The CDR3 here is CASRLQGAGEKLFF. CDR3 nucleotide sequence: TGTGCCAGCAGGCTACAGGGGGCAGGAGAAAAACTGTTTTTT.

The V gene is TRBV7-2, the J gene TRBJ2-4, with TRBD1 matching over 7 bases. Germline V lookup: CDR1 SGHTA, CDR2 FQGNSA. With V trimmed by 1 base and J by 0 bases, 3 bases remained unmatched. CDR3 size: 16 residues. The CDR3 sequence is CASSLDRGLAKNIQYF. CDR3 coding DNA: TGTGCCAGCAGCTTAGACAGGGGCTTAGCCAAAAACATTCAGTACTTC. Using reference TRBV7-2 and TRBJ2-4 for the parts outside the CDR3, the full variable domain is GAGVSQSPSNKVTEKGKDVELRCDPISGHTALYWYRQSLGQGLEFLIYFQGNSAPDKSGLPSDRFSAERTGGSVSTLTIQRTQQEDSAVYLCASSLDRGLAKNIQYFGAGTRLSVL.